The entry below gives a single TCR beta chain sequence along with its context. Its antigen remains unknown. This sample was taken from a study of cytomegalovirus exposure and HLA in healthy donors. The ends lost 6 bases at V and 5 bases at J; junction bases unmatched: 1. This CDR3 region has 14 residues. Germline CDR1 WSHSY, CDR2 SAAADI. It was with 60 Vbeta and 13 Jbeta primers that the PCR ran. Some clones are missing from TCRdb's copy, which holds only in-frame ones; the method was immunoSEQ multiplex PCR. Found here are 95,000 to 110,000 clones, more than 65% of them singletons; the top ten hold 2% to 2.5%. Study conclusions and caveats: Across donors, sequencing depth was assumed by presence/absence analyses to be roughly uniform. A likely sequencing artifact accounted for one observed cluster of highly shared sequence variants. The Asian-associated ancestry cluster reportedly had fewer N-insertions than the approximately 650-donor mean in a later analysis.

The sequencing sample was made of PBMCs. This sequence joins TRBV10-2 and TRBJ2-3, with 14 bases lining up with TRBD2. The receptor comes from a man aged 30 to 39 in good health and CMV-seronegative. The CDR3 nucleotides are TGCGCCAGCAGGGGACTAGCGGGAGTAGATACGCAGTATTTT. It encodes CASRGLAGVDTQYF.